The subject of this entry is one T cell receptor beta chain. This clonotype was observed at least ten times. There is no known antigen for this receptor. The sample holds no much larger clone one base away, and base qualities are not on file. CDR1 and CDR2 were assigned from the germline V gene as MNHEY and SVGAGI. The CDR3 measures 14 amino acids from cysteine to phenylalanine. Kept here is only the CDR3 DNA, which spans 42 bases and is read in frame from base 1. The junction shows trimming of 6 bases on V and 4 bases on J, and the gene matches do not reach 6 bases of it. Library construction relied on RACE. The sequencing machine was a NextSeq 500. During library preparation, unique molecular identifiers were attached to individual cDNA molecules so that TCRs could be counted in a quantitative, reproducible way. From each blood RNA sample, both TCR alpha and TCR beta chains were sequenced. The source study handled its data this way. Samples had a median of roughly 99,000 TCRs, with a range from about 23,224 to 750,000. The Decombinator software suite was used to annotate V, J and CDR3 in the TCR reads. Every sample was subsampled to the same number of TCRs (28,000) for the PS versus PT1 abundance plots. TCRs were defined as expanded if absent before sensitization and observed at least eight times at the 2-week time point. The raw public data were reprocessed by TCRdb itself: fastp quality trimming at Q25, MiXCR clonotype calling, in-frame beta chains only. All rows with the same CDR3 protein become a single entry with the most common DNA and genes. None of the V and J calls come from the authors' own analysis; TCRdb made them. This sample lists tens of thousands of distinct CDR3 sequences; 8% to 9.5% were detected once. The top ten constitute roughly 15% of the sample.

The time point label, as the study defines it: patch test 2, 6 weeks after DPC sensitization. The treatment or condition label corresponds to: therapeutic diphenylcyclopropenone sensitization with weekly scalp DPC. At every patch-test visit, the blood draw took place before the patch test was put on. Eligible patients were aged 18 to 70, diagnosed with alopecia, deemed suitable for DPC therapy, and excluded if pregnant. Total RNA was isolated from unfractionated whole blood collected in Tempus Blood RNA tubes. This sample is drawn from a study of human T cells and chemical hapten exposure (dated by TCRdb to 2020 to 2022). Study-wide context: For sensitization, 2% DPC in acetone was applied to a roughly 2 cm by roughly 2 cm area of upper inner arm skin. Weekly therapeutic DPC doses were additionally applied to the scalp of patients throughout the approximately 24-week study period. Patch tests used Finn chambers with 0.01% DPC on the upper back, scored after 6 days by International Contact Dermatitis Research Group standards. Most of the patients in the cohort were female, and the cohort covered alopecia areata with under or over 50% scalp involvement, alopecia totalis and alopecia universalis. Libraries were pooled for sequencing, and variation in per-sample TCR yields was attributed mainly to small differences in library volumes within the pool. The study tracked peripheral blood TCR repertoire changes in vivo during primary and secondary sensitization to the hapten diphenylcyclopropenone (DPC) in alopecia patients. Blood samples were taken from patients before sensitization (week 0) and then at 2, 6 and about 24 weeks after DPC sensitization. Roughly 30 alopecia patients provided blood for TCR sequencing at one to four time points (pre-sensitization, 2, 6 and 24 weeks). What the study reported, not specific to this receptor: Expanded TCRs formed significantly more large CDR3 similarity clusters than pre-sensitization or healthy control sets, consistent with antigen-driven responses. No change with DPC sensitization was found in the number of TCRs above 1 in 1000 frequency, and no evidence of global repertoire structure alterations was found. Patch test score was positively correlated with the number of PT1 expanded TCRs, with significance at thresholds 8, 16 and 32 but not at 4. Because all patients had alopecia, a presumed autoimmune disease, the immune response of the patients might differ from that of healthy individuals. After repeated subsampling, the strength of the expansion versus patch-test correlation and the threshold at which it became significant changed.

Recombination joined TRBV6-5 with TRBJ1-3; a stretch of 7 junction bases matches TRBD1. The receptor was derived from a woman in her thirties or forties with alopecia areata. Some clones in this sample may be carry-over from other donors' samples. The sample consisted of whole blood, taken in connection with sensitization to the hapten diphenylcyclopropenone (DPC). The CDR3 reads CASRSRQGGNTIYF. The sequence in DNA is TGTGCCAGCAGGAGTAGACAGGGAGGAAACACCATATATTTT.